The 4 T cell receptor beta chains listed next were all sequenced from one sample in a study of T cell changes during pregnancy in multiple sclerosis. Assay: immunoSEQ multiplex PCR; the TCRdb copy retains only in-frame clones and omits some. The sample has about 86,000 clones, around 90% seen once; the top ten hold 1.5% to 2%. Source: peripheral blood, taken in the first trimester of pregnancy. The receptors were gathered from a female donor in good health, enrolled as a control in a pregnancy study.

The chain combines TRBV30 with TRBJ1-1, with TRBD1 matching over 8 bases. Trimming took 4 bases from V and 2 from J; bases not matched to a gene: 9. Per the germline V gene, CDR1 is GTSNPN and CDR2 is SVGIG (reference sequence). The length of the CDR3 is 15 residues. CDR3 protein: CAWIGTGGPNTEAFF. The CDR3, as DNA: TGTGCCTGGATTGGAACAGGGGGGCCCAACACTGAAGCTTTCTTT.

The rearrangement links TRBV5-1 to TRBJ2-7; the match to TRBD1 covers 10 bases. With V trimmed by 5 bases and J by 5 bases, 4 bases remained unmatched. In germline, CDR1 is SGHRS, CDR2 YFSETQ. This CDR3 region has 13 residues. CDR3 DNA sequence: TGCGCCAGCAGATCGACAGGGGGCGACGAGCAGTACTTC. Its translation: CASRSTGGDEQYF.

The rearrangement uses TRBV7-3 and TRBJ2-3, with 9 bases identical to TRBD2. The J segment lost 7 bases and the V segment lost 3 bases, leaving 8 bases of the junction unmatched. The CDR3 extends over 15 amino acids. Germline V CDR1 and CDR2: SGHTA, FQGTGA. The CDR3 spells CASSFVGGGANTQYF. The CDR3 DNA sequence: TGTGCCAGCAGCTTTGTAGGCGGGGGGGCCAATACGCAGTATTTT.

CDR3 in DNA: TGCGCCAGCAGCCAAGCCGCGCCTAGCAAGGATACGCAGTATTTT. Amino acids: CASSQAAPSKDTQYF. The gene calls are TRBV4-1 and TRBJ2-3, with TRBD2 as a possible D gene (5 bases). Trimming pared 1 base from V and 6 bases from J, leaving 14 bases between. There are 15 residues in the CDR3. The germline gives CDR1 MGHRA, CDR2 YSYEKL.